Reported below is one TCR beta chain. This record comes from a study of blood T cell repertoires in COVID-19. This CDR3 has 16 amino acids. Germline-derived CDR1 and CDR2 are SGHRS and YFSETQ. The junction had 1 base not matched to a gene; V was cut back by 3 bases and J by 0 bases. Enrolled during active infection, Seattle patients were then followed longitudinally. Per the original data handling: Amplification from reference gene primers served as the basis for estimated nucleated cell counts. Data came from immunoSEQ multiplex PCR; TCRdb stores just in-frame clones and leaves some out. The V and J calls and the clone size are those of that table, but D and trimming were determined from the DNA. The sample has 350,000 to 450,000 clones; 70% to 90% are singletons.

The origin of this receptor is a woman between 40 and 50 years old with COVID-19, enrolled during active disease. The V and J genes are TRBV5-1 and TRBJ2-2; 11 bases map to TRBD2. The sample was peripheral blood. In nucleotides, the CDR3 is TGCGCCAGCAGCTCTAGCGGGAGGACGAACACCGGGGAGCTGTTTTTT. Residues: CASSSSGRTNTGELFF.